Shown below are 28 T cell receptor beta chains from a single sample sequenced in a study of blood T cell repertoires in COVID-19. The repertoire was sequenced with immunoSEQ multiplex PCR; TCRdb's copy has only in-frame clones and lacks some. Altogether some 100,000 clones are present, 65% to 90% being singletons, with the ten largest covering roughly 2.6%. The source material was PBMCs or T cells enriched from blood (not recorded which). These TCRs come from a woman aged 50 to 60 who had recovered from COVID-19.

The chain is built from TRBV4-2 and TRBJ2-5; D might be TRBD1 (6 bases). Per the germline V gene, CDR1 is LGHNA and CDR2 is YNFKEQ. V was trimmed by 4 bases and J by 3 bases, leaving 9 bases between them. CDR3 size: 13 residues. The CDR3 here is CASSRGGEETQYF. CDR3 nucleotides: TGTGCCAGCAGCCGAGGGGGAGAAGAGACCCAGTACTTC.

Details on this clone: In the same sample, other DNA sequences code for this CDR3. This rearrangement joins TRBV19 to TRBJ1-1, with D possibly being TRBD1 (5 bases). CDR1 and CDR2 from the germline V gene are LNHDA and SQIVND (reference sequence). Trimming shortened V by 3 bases and J by 1 base, and 6 bases separated the two germline ends. CDR3 length: 13 residues. Here the CDR3 reads CASSITGNTEAFF. The DNA for the CDR3 is TGTGCCAGTAGTATTACAGGGAACACTGAAGCTTTCTTT.

The chain uses TRBV27 and TRBJ1-5; D gene uncertain. Trimming pared 0 bases from V and 5 bases from J, leaving 8 bases between. Germline V CDR1 and CDR2: MNHEY, SMNVEV (reference sequence). The CDR3 runs 14 residues. CDR3 loop: CASSLSDTDQPQHF. Here the CDR3 DNA reads TGTGCCAGCAGTTTATCCGATACTGATCAGCCCCAGCATTTT.

The V and J genes are TRBV29-1 and TRBJ1-4; TRBD1 matches 7 bases. The CDR3 has 14 amino acids. The ends lost 6 bases at V and 5 bases at J; junction bases unmatched: 9. Germline V gene sequence: CDR1 SQVTM, CDR2 ANQGSEA. The CDR3 here is CSVMGTALNEKLFF. CDR3 DNA: TGCAGCGTGATGGGGACAGCGCTAAATGAAAAACTGTTTTTT.

This clone was counted between two and nine times. The chain carries TRBV7-2 and TRBJ2-1; 7 bases are a match to TRBD2. The V and J ends lost 0 bases and 8 bases, in that order; junction bases with no gene match: 7. The CDR3 loop spans 15 amino acids. Germline loops: CDR1 SGHTA, CDR2 FQGNSA. The CDR3 DNA reads TGTGCCAGCAGCTTAGCGGGAGGGCCCGGGGATGAGCAGTTCTTC. Encoded protein: CASSLAGGPGDEQFF.

The V call is TRBV10-1, the J call TRBJ1-6; maybe TRBD1 (5 bases). The V and J ends lost 4 bases and 12 bases respectively, with 13 bases between them. Germline V gene sequence: CDR1 WNHNN, CDR2 SYGVQD (reference sequence). The CDR3 runs to 13 residues. CDR3 sequence (DNA): TGCGCCAGCAGTGGGGGCCAAGGTCAACCCCTCCACTTT. Translated: CASSGGQGQPLHF.

A few counts support this clone. The chain uses TRBV7-8 and TRBJ2-3; TRBD2 matches at 7 bases. From germline, CDR1 is SGHVS and CDR2 FQNEAQ. The trim removed 7 bases at V and 3 bases at J, leaving 10 bases unmatched. CDR3 length equals 15 residues. The CDR3 loop reads CASTLGRERTDTQYF. The CDR3 coding sequence is TGTGCCAGCACCCTAGGGCGGGAGAGAACAGATACGCAGTATTTT.

This sequence joins TRBV4-1 and TRBJ2-1; D might be TRBD2 (5 bases). The germline V gene has CDR1 MGHRA and CDR2 YSYEKL. Trimming shortened V by 1 base and J by 2 bases, and 12 bases separated the two germline ends. The CDR3 sequence is 16 residues long. In DNA form, the CDR3 reads TGCGCCAGCAGCCAAGGTTGGGGAGACACCTACAATGAGCAGTTCTTC. Its translation is CASSQGWGDTYNEQFF.

This chain joins TRBV9 and TRBJ1-1; 9 bases align to TRBD1. Germline CDR1 reads SGDLS; CDR2 reads YYNGEE. V lost 4 bases, J lost 1 base, and 8 bases stayed unmatched. The length of the CDR3 is 16 residues. The CDR3 loop is CASSPTTGGSNTEAFF. DNA for the CDR3: TGTGCCAGCAGCCCAACAACAGGGGGCTCGAACACTGAAGCTTTCTTT.

This clone was counted a few times. The chain links TRBV6-5 to TRBJ2-7; D perhaps matches TRBD1 (6 bases). The CDR3 is 13 amino acids. Germline lookup yields CDR1 MNHEY and CDR2 SVGAGI. Trimming stripped 2 bases from V and 5 bases from J, with 10 bases between. CDR3 sequence (DNA): TGTGCCAGCAGTTACCCCTCAGGGGACGAGCAGTACTTC. This encodes CASSYPSGDEQYF.

CDR3 sequence: CASRRTGGFGGYTF. CDR3 in DNA: TGTGCCAGCAGACGGACAGGGGGCTTCGGTGGCTACACCTTC. The chain joins TRBV7-2 to TRBJ1-2; 11 bases line up with TRBD1. Germline CDR1 and CDR2: SGHTA and FQGNSA. Germline trimming cut 6 bases from V and 7 bases from J; bases unmatched to any gene: 7. There are 14 residues in the CDR3.

The V call is TRBV2, the J call TRBJ1-5; 8 positions agree with TRBD1. Germline V gene data show CDR1 as SNHLY and CDR2 as FYNNEI. With 1 base clipped from V and 6 bases from J, the junction kept 8 bases outside the gene matches. The CDR3 has 16 amino acids. The CDR3 DNA follows: TGTGCCAGCAGTGAAGGATCAGGGGGCTCGGGTCAGCCCCAGCATTTT. Translation: CASSEGSGGSGQPQHF. Filled out from reference TRBV2 and TRBJ1-5, the complete variable domain reads EPEVTQTPSHQVTQMGQEVILRCVPISNHLYFYWYRQILGQKVEFLVSFYNNEISEKSEIFDDQFSVERPDGSNFTLKIRSTKLEDSAMYFCASSEGSGGSGQPQHFGDGTRLSIL.

The rearrangement links TRBV19 to TRBJ1-3; 7 positions match TRBD1. J lost 2 bases, V lost 7 bases, and 11 bases had no gene match. This CDR3 contains 16 residues. Germline CDR1 LNHDA, CDR2 SQIVND (reference sequence). The CDR3: CASMPTQGVAGNTIYF. CDR3 in DNA: TGTGCCAGTATGCCCACCCAGGGGGTCGCTGGAAACACCATATATTTT.

This clone was recorded a few times. V and J are TRBV27 and TRBJ1-5, with 9 nucleotides matching TRBD1. V shed 6 bases, J shed 1 base, and the junction held 10 bases outside the gene matches. This CDR3 has 17 amino acids. Looked up from germline, CDR1 is MNHEY and CDR2 is SMNVEV (reference sequence). CDR3 coding DNA: TGTGCCAGCAGCTGGGCGGGACAGGGTAAGAGCAATCAGCCCCAGCATTTT. Its translation: CASSWAGQGKSNQPQHF.

J is TRBJ2-1 and V is TRBV7-3; D ambiguous. The CDR3 is 15 residues long. Between the trimmed V and J ends, which lost 3 bases and 2 bases, there was a span of 11 bases. The V gene's germline CDR1 is SGHTA and CDR2 FQGTGA. In DNA form, the CDR3 reads TGTGCCAGCAGCTTTGTTTTCAGTGCCTACAATGAGCAGTTCTTC. Amino acid sequence: CASSFVFSAYNEQFF.

J is TRBJ2-7 and V is TRBV20-1; unclear D gene. The CDR3 extends over 11 amino acids. The V end lost 3 bases, the J end lost 5 bases, and 8 bases lay between the germline ends. Germline V CDR1 and CDR2: DFQATT, SNEGSKA (reference sequence). The CDR3 DNA reads TGCAGTGCTAGCAGGCTCAACGAGCAGTACTTC. Its protein is CSASRLNEQYF.

CDR3 bases: TGTGCCAGTAGTATCTCAGGGTTTGAGTCCTACGAGCAGTACTTC. It encodes CASSISGFESYEQYF. J is TRBJ2-7 and V is TRBV19, with a tentative D call TRBD1 (5 bases). Germline V gives CDR1 LNHDA, CDR2 SQIVND (reference sequence). Trimming pared 3 bases from V and 1 base from J, leaving 13 bases between. This CDR3 has 15 amino acids.

V and J are TRBV6-6 and TRBJ2-7; D gene unclear. Germline assignment: CDR1 MNHNY and CDR2 SVGAGI (reference sequence). The CDR3 sequence is 17 residues long. The V end lost 5 bases, the J end lost 3 bases, and 23 bases lay between the germline ends. DNA of the CDR3: TGTGCCAGCAGTCCTAGAACCTTAGTGGCAGATCTCTACGAGCAGTACTTC. This encodes CASSPRTLVADLYEQYF.

V is TRBV3-1 (or the pseudogene TRBV3-2) and J is TRBJ1-2, with a tentative D call TRBD1 (5 bases). The CDR3 extends over 15 amino acids. Trimming took off 0 bases at V and 3 bases at J, with 11 bases between the two ends. Germline V gives CDR1 LGHDT, CDR2 YNNKEL (reference sequence). The chain's CDR3 is CASSQDGQGDYGYTF. The CDR3 region has the DNA TGTGCCAGCAGCCAAGACGGGCAGGGTGACTATGGCTACACCTTC.

The rearrangement uses TRBV4-2 and TRBJ1-1; D gene uncertain. CDR1 and CDR2 from the germline V gene are LGHNA and YNFKEQ. The germline V and J ends were trimmed by 0 bases and 5 bases, with 10 bases remaining between them. The CDR3 is 14 amino acids. The CDR3 nucleotides are TGTGCCAGCAGCCAAGATGGTCCAGATACTGAAGCTTTCTTT. Its protein product is CASSQDGPDTEAFF.

The chain couples TRBV24-1 to TRBJ2-3, with a weak D call TRBD2 (5 bases). This CDR3 is 15 amino acids long. Germline V CDR1 and CDR2: KGHDR, SFDVKD. Trimming pared 0 bases from V and 0 bases from J, leaving 6 bases between. CDR3 region: CATSDLRGSTDTQYF. The CDR3 DNA follows: TGTGCCACCAGTGATTTGCGGGGTAGCACAGATACGCAGTATTTT.

The chain has TRBV28 and TRBJ1-5; TRBD1 might be the D (6 bases). Deletions cut 7 bases from V and 6 bases from J, with 19 bases between. CDR1 is MDHEN, CDR2 SYDVKM, per germline. This CDR3 is built from 15 residues. CDR3 loop: CASNFAGTKGQPQHF. As DNA, the CDR3 is TGTGCCAGCAATTTCGCCGGGACAAAGGGTCAGCCCCAGCATTTT.

The V and J genes are TRBV5-6 and TRBJ1-1; D possibly corresponds to TRBD1 (6 bases). Between the trimmed V and J ends, which lost 7 bases and 5 bases, there was a span of 15 bases. Germline V gives CDR1 SGHDT, CDR2 YYEEEE. There are 13 residues in the CDR3. CDR3 residues: CASQGQVGTEAFF. The CDR3 nucleotides read TGTGCCAGCCAGGGGCAGGTGGGGACTGAAGCTTTCTTT.

The rearrangement uses TRBV5-1 and TRBJ2-2; TRBD2 aligns across 11 bases. Unmatched junction bases numbered 7, after V lost 4 bases and J lost 5 bases. The germline CDR1 and CDR2 sequences are SGHRS and YFSETQ. The CDR3 contains 16 residues. DNA of the CDR3: TGCGCCAGCAGCGTCACGACTAGCGGGACTACCGGGGAGCTGTTTTTT. Translated: CASSVTTSGTTGELFF.

V and J are TRBV5-1 and TRBJ2-5, with 7 bases matching TRBD2. Germline V lookup: CDR1 SGHRS, CDR2 YFSETQ. The junction had 1 base not matched to a gene; V was cut back by 2 bases and J by 0 bases. This CDR3 region has 14 residues. Here the CDR3 reads CASSFGGDQETQYF. The CDR3 DNA follows: TGCGCCAGCAGCTTTGGGGGGGACCAAGAGACCCAGTACTTC.

Written as DNA, the CDR3 is TGTGCCAGCAGCTATATATACAATGAGCAGTTCTTC. It specifies CASSYIYNEQFF. The chain couples TRBV6-5 to TRBJ2-1; the D is unclear. Germline loops: CDR1 MNHEY, CDR2 SVGAGI. This CDR3 region has 12 residues. V lost 6 bases and J 4 bases, leaving 7 bases between the germline ends.

V gene TRBV7-3 combines with J gene TRBJ2-3; 9 bases map to TRBD2. Germline CDR1 is SGHTA and CDR2 is FQGTGA. Trimming took 1 base from V and 1 from J; bases not matched to a gene: 6. The CDR3 length is 17 residues. The CDR3 DNA reads TGTGCCAGCAGCTTAAGTTTTGGCGGGGGGGGCACAGATACGCAGTATTTT. The encoded protein is CASSLSFGGGGTDTQYF.

The chain employs TRBV4-1 and TRBJ2-3; D remains ambiguous. The germline V and J ends were trimmed by 0 bases and 0 bases, with 7 bases remaining between them. Germline CDR1 is MGHRA and CDR2 is YSYEKL. The CDR3 is 15 amino acids. The CDR3 spells CASSQDGGSTDTQYF. The CDR3 DNA reads as TGCGCCAGCAGCCAAGACGGCGGTAGCACAGATACGCAGTATTTT.